One sample yielded the 21 T cell receptor beta chains listed below, sequenced in a study of blood T cell repertoires in COVID-19. The data were produced by immunoSEQ multiplex PCR, yet TCRdb's version contains in-frame clones alone and is incomplete. The sample yields roughly 200,000 clones, roughly 77% seen once. The specimen was peripheral blood. These receptors originate from a middle-aged woman with COVID-19, enrolled during active disease.

V gene TRBV7-9 combines with J gene TRBJ1-2; 8 positions agree with TRBD1. There are 14 residues in the CDR3. CDR1 is SEHNR, CDR2 FQNEAQ, per germline (reference sequence). J lost 6 bases, V lost 5 bases, and 8 bases had no gene match. The CDR3 DNA sequence: TGTGCCAGCAGCCTGACAGGGGCGAAAGATGGCTACACCTTC. Protein: CASSLTGAKDGYTF.

The chain joins TRBV7-8 to TRBJ2-7; TRBD1 is a possible D gene (6 bases). V lost 5 bases and J 3 bases, leaving 14 bases between the germline ends. The CDR3 runs 14 residues. CDR1 SGHVS and CDR2 FQNEAQ come from the germline V gene. Written as DNA, the CDR3 is TGTGCCAGCAGCCCATACAGGGAAAACTACGAGCAGTACTTC. The encoded protein is CASSPYRENYEQYF.

This clone was seen just once. V and J are TRBV18 and TRBJ2-6; D ambiguous. Per the germline V gene, CDR1 is KGHSH and CDR2 is LQKENI. Trimming removed 6 bases at V and 3 bases at J, with 9 bases between. This CDR3 has 14 residues. CDR3 loop: CASSPIDGANVLTF. The CDR3 bases are TGTGCCAGCTCCCCCATAGATGGGGCCAACGTCCTGACTTTC. Full variable domain (rest looked up from reference TRBV18 and TRBJ2-6): NAGVMQNPRHLVRRRGQEARLRCSPMKGHSHVYWYRQLPEEGLKFMVYLQKENIIDESGMPKERFSAEFPKEGPSILRIQQVVRGDSAAYFCASSPIDGANVLTFGAGSRLTVL.

The J gene is TRBJ2-7, the V gene TRBV3-1 (or the pseudogene TRBV3-2), with 7 positions matching TRBD1. Germline assignment: CDR1 LGHDT and CDR2 YNNKEL (reference sequence). The V segment lost 4 bases and the J segment 0 bases; nucleotides outside the gene matches: 9. The CDR3 is 16 amino acids. The CDR3, as DNA: TGTGCCAGCAGCCGCACACAGGGGCCTCTCTCCTACGAGCAGTACTTC. The encoded protein is CASSRTQGPLSYEQYF.

This clone was recorded once. The V call is TRBV12-5, the J call TRBJ2-3; no clear D gene. Germline V gene data show CDR1 as LGHNT and CDR2 as FRNRAP. The CDR3 has 13 amino acids. Trimming left V 1 base short and J 2 bases short, with 4 bases between. The CDR3 here is CASGLGATDTQYF. The CDR3 coding sequence is TGTGCTAGTGGTTTGGGGGCCACAGATACGCAGTATTTT. Filled out from reference TRBV12-5 and TRBJ2-3, the complete variable domain reads DARVTQTPRHKVTEMGQEVTMRCQPILGHNTVFWYRQTMMQGLELLAYFRNRAPLDDSGMPKDRFSAEMPDATLATLKIQPSEPRDSAVYFCASGLGATDTQYFGPGTRLTVL.

This clone has only one observation. The gene calls are TRBV19 and TRBJ1-2; D gene ambiguous. CDR1 is LNHDA, CDR2 SQIVND, per germline (reference sequence). The V and J ends lost 3 bases and 7 bases respectively, with 6 bases between them. CDR3 length: 11 residues. The CDR3 DNA follows: TGTGCCAGTAGTATCTATCCTGGCTACACCTTC. It yields the protein CASSIYPGYTF. The whole variable domain, filled in from reference TRBV19 and TRBJ1-2, reads DGGITQSPKYLFRKEGQNVTLSCEQNLNHDAMYWYRQDPGQGLRLIYYSQIVNDFQKGDIAEGYSVSREKKESFPLTVTSAQKNPTAFYLCASSIYPGYTFGSGTRLTVV.

The V and J genes are TRBV19 and TRBJ2-5, with 8 bases matching TRBD2. With 6 bases clipped from V and 4 bases from J, the junction kept 4 bases outside the gene matches. The CDR3 is 13 amino acids. Germline CDR1 and CDR2: LNHDA and SQIVND (reference sequence). DNA of the CDR3: TGTGCCAGTAGACACGGGGGGGGAGAGACCCAGTACTTC. It yields the protein CASRHGGGETQYF.

This chain's CDR3 is CASTWRGQNEKLFF. The CDR3 nucleotides read TGTGCCAGCACATGGAGGGGGCAGAATGAAAAACTGTTTTTT. The chain joins TRBV7-2 to TRBJ1-4, with 7 bases identical to TRBD1. The germline V gene has CDR1 SGHTA and CDR2 FQGNSA. Unmatched junction bases numbered 7, after V lost 7 bases and J lost 5 bases. The CDR3 covers 14 residues.

The rearrangement uses TRBV27 and TRBJ2-3; D not certain. V was clipped by 2 bases and J by 1 base, with 10 bases between them. Germline V gives CDR1 MNHEY, CDR2 SMNVEV (reference sequence). The CDR3 is 15 residues long. CDR3 region: CASSLMQFGTDTQYF. For the CDR3, the DNA is TGTGCCAGCAGTTTAATGCAGTTCGGCACAGATACGCAGTATTTT.

This clone was counted a few times. J is TRBJ2-3 and V is TRBV30; D uncertain. The CDR3 spans 12 residues. V shed 2 bases and J shed 6 bases, with 9 bases lying between them. Germline V gene data show CDR1 as GTSNPN and CDR2 as SVGIG (reference sequence). The CDR3 nucleotides are TGTGCCTGGAGTAGCACAGAGGATACGCAGTATTTT. Its translation: CAWSSTEDTQYF.

The CDR3 sequence: CASSRPDRDNTEAFF. The CDR3 DNA follows: TGTGCCAGCAGCCGACCGGACAGGGACAACACTGAAGCTTTCTTT. J is TRBJ1-1 and V is TRBV4-2, with 8 bases fitting TRBD1. The CDR3 is made up of 15 amino acids. V trimming: 4 bases; J trimming: 2 bases; junction bases outside the gene matches: 6. Germline V CDR1 and CDR2: LGHNA, YNFKEQ.

For the CDR3, the DNA is TGTGCCAGCAGCAAGGGGACTAGCGGGAGCTCCCCCAGCACAGATACGCAGTATTTT. This translates into CASSKGTSGSSPSTDTQYF. The V and J genes are TRBV5-6 and TRBJ2-3; 14 bases are a match to TRBD2. With 4 bases clipped from V and 0 bases from J, the junction kept 10 bases outside the gene matches. This CDR3 comprises 19 residues. CDR1 and CDR2 from the germline V gene are SGHDT and YYEEEE.

This chain connects TRBV6-5 to TRBJ1-2; perhaps TRBD1 as D (6 bases). CDR1 MNHEY and CDR2 SVGAGI come from the germline V gene. This CDR3 contains 15 residues. V was shortened by 6 bases and J by 6 bases, with 20 bases between the two germline ends. In DNA, the CDR3 is TGTGCCAGCAGACTTCAAGGACAGTCGTTCCATGGCTACACCTTC. Protein product: CASRLQGQSFHGYTF.

The rearrangement uses TRBV7-9 and TRBJ1-2, with D uncertain. CDR3 length: 14 residues. Germline V gene data show CDR1 as SEHNR and CDR2 as FQNEAQ (reference sequence). Between the trimmed V and J ends, which lost 2 bases and 1 base, there was a span of 8 bases. The CDR3 is CASSLQVDNYGYTF. The CDR3 DNA reads as TGTGCCAGCAGCTTACAGGTTGATAACTATGGCTACACCTTC.

The V and J genes are TRBV7-3 and TRBJ1-1, with D perhaps matching TRBD1 (6 bases). The V gene's germline CDR1 is SGHTA and CDR2 FQGTGA. Trimming removed 4 bases at V and 3 bases at J, with 12 bases between. The CDR3 spans 14 residues. The CDR3 DNA reads as TGTGCCAGCAGCTCCCGACAGGCAGACACTGAAGCTTTCTTT. Protein product: CASSSRQADTEAFF.

This clone appeared once. V usage is TRBV7-9 and J usage is TRBJ1-1; D possibly corresponds to TRBD1 (5 bases). Trimming cost V 3 bases and J 6 bases, with 14 bases left between them. The CDR3 runs 14 residues. Looked up from germline, CDR1 is SEHNR and CDR2 is FQNEAQ (reference sequence). DNA of the CDR3: TGTGCCAGCAGCTTTGAGCAGGGTCTTTCTGAAGCTTTCTTT. Its protein is CASSFEQGLSEAFF. The full variable domain, rest sourced from reference TRBV7-9 and TRBJ1-1, is DTGVSQNPRHKITKRGQNVTFRCDPISEHNRLYWYRQTLGQGPEFLTYFQNEAQLEKSRLLSDRFSAERPKGSFSTLEIQRTEQGDSAMYLCASSFEQGLSEAFFGQGTRLTVV.

CDR3 sequence: CASSFSRTGGANGYTF. The CDR3, as DNA: TGTGCCAGCAGTTTCTCCCGGACAGGGGGCGCGAATGGCTACACCTTC. This chain joins TRBV27 and TRBJ1-2, with 11 bases aligning to TRBD1. V was clipped by 3 bases and J by 6 bases; unmatched bases: 9. CDR1 is MNHEY and CDR2 is SMNVEV in the germline V gene (reference sequence). The CDR3 is 16 amino acids.

This chain joins TRBV6-1 and TRBJ2-3; 9 positions match TRBD2. Germline CDR1 MNHNS, CDR2 SASEGT. The V and J ends lost 0 bases and 1 base, in that order; junction bases with no gene match: 2. The CDR3 covers 16 residues. CDR3 DNA: TGTGCCAGCAGTGAAGCGGGACTAGCCGGCACAGATACGCAGTATTTT. Its protein is CASSEAGLAGTDTQYF.

V usage is TRBV6-5 and J usage is TRBJ1-1; the match to TRBD1 covers 9 bases. With 6 bases clipped from V and 5 bases from J, the junction kept 7 bases outside the gene matches. The germline V gene has CDR1 MNHEY and CDR2 SVGAGI. CDR3 length: 14 amino acids. For the CDR3, the DNA is TGTGCCAGCAGGCCGGACAGGGGTTATACTGAAGCTTTCTTT. Translating it yields CASRPDRGYTEAFF.

This chain joins TRBV7-9 and TRBJ1-2; D might be TRBD1 (6 bases). Per the germline V gene, CDR1 is SEHNR and CDR2 is FQNEAQ (reference sequence). V lost 5 bases and J lost 6, with 19 bases in between. There are 15 residues in the CDR3. CDR3: CASSLLRSGVDGYTF. As DNA, the CDR3 is TGTGCCAGCAGCCTCCTCAGGTCAGGGGTGGATGGCTACACCTTC.

The sample holds one count of this clone. The chain employs TRBV5-8 and TRBJ2-7; 7 bases match TRBD1. Losses at the gene ends were 3 bases for V and 2 bases for J; bases not matched to a gene: 11. This CDR3 has 16 amino acids. The V gene's germline CDR1 is SGHTS and CDR2 YDEGEE. The DNA of the CDR3 is TGTGCCAGCAGCTCTGACCCGGGACAGATGACCTACGAGCAGTACTTC. Translation gives CASSSDPGQMTYEQYF. Full variable domain (missing parts from reference TRBV5-8 and TRBJ2-7): EAGVTQSPTHLIKTRGQQATLRCSPISGHTSVYWYQQALGLGLQFLLWYDEGEERNRGNFPPRFSGRQFPNYSSELNVNALELEDSALYLCASSSDPGQMTYEQYFGPGTRLTVT.